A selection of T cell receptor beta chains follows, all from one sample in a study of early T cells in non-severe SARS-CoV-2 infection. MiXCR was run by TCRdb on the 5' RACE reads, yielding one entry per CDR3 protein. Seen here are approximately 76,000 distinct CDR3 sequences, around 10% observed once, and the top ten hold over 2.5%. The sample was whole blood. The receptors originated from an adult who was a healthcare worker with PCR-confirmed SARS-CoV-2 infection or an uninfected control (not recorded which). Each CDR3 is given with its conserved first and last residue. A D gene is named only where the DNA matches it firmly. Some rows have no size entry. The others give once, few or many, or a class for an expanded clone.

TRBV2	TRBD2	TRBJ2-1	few	CASTWVSGINDEQFF	TGTGCCTCCACTTGGGTAAGCGGGATAAACGATGAGCAGTTCTTC
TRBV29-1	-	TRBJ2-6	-	CSVTTGLRGNVLTF	TGCAGCGTCACGACAGGACTTCGGGGCAACGTCCTGACTTTC
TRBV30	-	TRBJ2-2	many	CAWSAPGTGELFF	TGTGCCTGGTCGGCTCCGGGGACCGGGGAGCTGTTTTTT
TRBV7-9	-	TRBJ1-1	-	CASSAGYSPEAFF	TGTGCCAGCAGCGCCGGCTACTCCCCTGAAGCTTTCTTT
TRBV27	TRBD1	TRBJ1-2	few	CASSPGQGSYDGYTF	TGTGCCAGCAGTCCCGGACAGGGGTCCTATGATGGCTACACCTTC
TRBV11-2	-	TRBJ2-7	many	CASSLVVNYEQYF	TGTGCCAGCAGCTTAGTTGTAAACTACGAGCAGTACTTC
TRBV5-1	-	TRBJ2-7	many	CASSLDTRGGGEQYF	TGCGCCAGCAGCTTGGACACTCGGGGAGGGGGCGAGCAGTACTTC
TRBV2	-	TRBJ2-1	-	CASSSLGWSLYNEQFF	TGTGCCAGCAGCTCCTTAGGGTGGTCCCTTTACAATGAGCAGTTCTTC
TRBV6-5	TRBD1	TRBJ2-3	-	CASRDGQGTDTQYF	TGTGCCAGCAGAGATGGACAGGGCACAGATACGCAGTATTTT
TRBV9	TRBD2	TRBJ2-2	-	CASSLGTGTSGELFF	TGTGCCAGCTCCCTCGGCACAGGGACTAGCGGGGAGCTGTTTTTT
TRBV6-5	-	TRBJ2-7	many	CASRLAYEQYF	TGTGCCAGCAGGTTAGCCTACGAGCAGTACTTC
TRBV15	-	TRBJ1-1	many	CATSSPRSKGNTEAFF	TGTGCCACCAGCAGTCCGAGGTCTAAAGGGAACACTGAAGCTTTCTTT
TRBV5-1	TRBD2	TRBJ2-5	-	CASSEGIAGIETQYF	TGCGCCAGCAGCGAGGGGATAGCGGGAATAGAGACCCAGTACTTC
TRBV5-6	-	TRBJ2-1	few	CASTQPKGSYNEQFF	TGTGCCAGCACCCAGCCGAAGGGGAGCTACAATGAGCAGTTCTTC
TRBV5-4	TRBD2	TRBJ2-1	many	CASSRRREGDEQFF	TGTGCCAGCAGCCGGCGGCGGGAGGGCGATGAGCAGTTCTTC
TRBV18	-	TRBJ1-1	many	CASSPQLMNTEAFF	TGTGCCAGCTCACCACAGCTCATGAACACTGAAGCTTTCTTT
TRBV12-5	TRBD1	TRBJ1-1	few	CASRMDRGRNTEAFF	TGTGCTAGTCGTATGGACAGGGGAAGGAACACTGAAGCTTTCTTT
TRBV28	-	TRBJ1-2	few	CASSFPQGLQYGYTF	TGTGCCAGCAGTTTCCCTCAGGGGCTCCAGTATGGCTACACCTTC
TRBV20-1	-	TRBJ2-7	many	CSASHRLGEQYF	TGCAGTGCTAGCCATCGCTTGGGAGAGCAGTACTTC
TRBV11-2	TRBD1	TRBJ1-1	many	CASSLAGGQTEAFF	TGTGCCAGCAGCTTAGCAGGGGGCCAGACTGAAGCTTTCTTT
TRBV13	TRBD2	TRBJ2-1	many	CASRMTSGGPSSYNEQFF	TGTGCCAGCAGGATGACTAGCGGGGGCCCGAGCTCCTACAATGAGCAGTTCTTC
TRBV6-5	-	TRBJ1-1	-	CASSYERGEAFF	TGTGCCAGCAGTTACGAAAGAGGGGAAGCTTTCTTT
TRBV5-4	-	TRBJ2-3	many	CASSPPGPGTDTQYF	TGTGCCAGCAGCCCCCCTGGACCGGGCACAGATACGCAGTATTTT
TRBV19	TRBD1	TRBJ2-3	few	CASSARDRGPADTQYF	TGTGCCAGTAGTGCCCGGGACAGGGGGCCGGCAGATACGCAGTATTTT
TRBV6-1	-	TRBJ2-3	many	CASSESGGVSTDTQYF	TGTGCCAGCAGTGAATCCGGGGGCGTCTCCACAGATACGCAGTATTTT
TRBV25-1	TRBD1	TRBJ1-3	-	CASSEPDRAGNTIYF	TGTGCCAGCAGTGAGCCGGACAGGGCTGGAAACACCATATATTTT
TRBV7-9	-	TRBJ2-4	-	CASSPVRGVKNIQYF	TGTGCCAGCAGTCCTGTAAGGGGCGTCAAAAACATTCAGTACTTC
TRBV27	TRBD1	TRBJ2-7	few	CASSPQGESEQYF	TGTGCCAGCAGCCCCCAGGGGGAAAGCGAGCAGTACTTC
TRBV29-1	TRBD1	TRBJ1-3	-	CSHSGTGAGNTIYF	TGCAGCCATTCTGGGACAGGGGCTGGAAACACCATATATTTT
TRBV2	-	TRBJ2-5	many	CASSRGLGETQYF	TGTGCCAGCAGCCGGGGTCTGGGTGAGACCCAGTACTTC
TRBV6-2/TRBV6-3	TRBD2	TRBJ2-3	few	CASSPTSRADTQYF	TGTGCCAGCAGTCCGACTAGCCGAGCTGATACGCAGTATTTT
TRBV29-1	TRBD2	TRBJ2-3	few	CSVDPTSGITDTQYF	TGCAGCGTTGACCCGACTAGCGGGATAACAGATACGCAGTATTTT
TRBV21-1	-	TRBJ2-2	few	CASSKLVDQHRGTGELFF	TGTGCCAGCAGCAAGCTAGTAGACCAACACCGGGGCACCGGGGAGCTGTTTTTT
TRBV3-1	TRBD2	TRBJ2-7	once	CASSHGLAGSSYEQYF	TGTGCCAGCAGCCATGGACTAGCGGGAAGCTCCTACGAGCAGTACTTC
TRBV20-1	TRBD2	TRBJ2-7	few	CSAKRGGWDSYEQYF	TGCAGTGCAAAACGGGGGGGCTGGGACTCCTACGAGCAGTACTTC
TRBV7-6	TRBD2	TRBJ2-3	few	CASSLRTSGGLPDTQYF	TGTGCCAGCAGCTTGCGGACTAGCGGGGGTCTACCAGATACGCAGTATTTT
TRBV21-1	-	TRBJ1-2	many	CASSVRTGDRHYGYTF	TGTGCCAGCAGCGTGCGGACAGGGGACCGGCACTATGGCTACACCTTC
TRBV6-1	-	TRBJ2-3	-	CASSRDPGTDTQYF	TGTGCCAGCAGCCGGGACCCAGGCACAGATACGCAGTATTTT
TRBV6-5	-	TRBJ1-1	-	CASSYSRRNSEAFF	TGTGCCAGCAGTTACTCGAGGAGGAATTCAGAAGCTTTCTTT
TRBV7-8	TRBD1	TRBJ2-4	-	CASSVRGRKEAKNIQYF	TGTGCCAGCAGCGTCAGGGGGAGAAAGGAAGCCAAAAACATTCAGTACTTC